Each of the 15 T cell receptor beta chains below was sequenced from the same sample in a study of T cell changes during pregnancy in multiple sclerosis. TCRdb keeps only in-frame clones here, not all; method: immunoSEQ multiplex PCR. The data hold 35,000 or so clones, with roughly nine tenths observed a single time. Specimen: CD4+ T cells from peripheral blood mononuclear cells, collected after pregnancy. These receptors all stem from a female donor with multiple sclerosis, enrolled in a pregnancy study.

The genes are TRBV30 and TRBJ1-1, with D possibly being TRBD1 (5 bases). V dropped 2 bases and J dropped 1 base, with 11 bases sitting between them. The CDR3 covers 14 residues. CDR1 is GTSNPN and CDR2 is SVGIG in the germline V gene (reference sequence). The CDR3 bases are TGTGCCTGGAGTCCGGGACTTCGGAACACTGAAGCTTTCTTT. Protein: CAWSPGLRNTEAFF.

V usage is TRBV6-4 and J usage is TRBJ2-5; 7 nucleotides align to TRBD1. The CDR3 runs 14 residues. CDR1 and CDR2 (germline): MRHNA, SNTAGT. The ends lost 3 bases at V and 4 bases at J; junction bases unmatched: 5. CDR3 DNA sequence: TGTGCCAGCAGTGAAAGGTCAGGGGGAGAGACCCAGTACTTC. This translates into CASSERSGGETQYF.

The CDR3: CASSLDRVGGYTF. CDR3 in DNA: TGTGCCAGCAGTTTAGACAGGGTCGGGGGCTACACCTTC. The chain carries TRBV7-3 and TRBJ1-2; 7 nucleotides match TRBD1. The CDR3 runs 13 residues. Germline-derived CDR1 and CDR2 are SGHTA and FQGTGA. The V and J ends lost 6 bases and 8 bases, in that order; junction bases with no gene match: 9. The complete variable domain, with remaining parts taken from reference TRBV7-3 and TRBJ1-2, reads GAGVSQTPSNKVTEKGKYVELRCDPISGHTALYWYRQSLGQGPEFLIYFQGTGAADDSGLPNDRFFAVRPEGSVSTLKIQRTERGDSAVYLCASSLDRVGGYTFGSGTRLTVV.

The chain is built from TRBV6-6 and TRBJ1-2, with a tentative D call TRBD1 (6 bases). Germline CDR1 MNHNY, CDR2 SVGAGI (reference sequence). Trimming took off 6 bases at V and 4 bases at J, with 9 bases between the two ends. This CDR3 comprises 12 residues. CDR3 nucleotide sequence: TGTGCCAGCAGGCAGGGGTTCTATGGCTACACCTTC. It is translated as CASRQGFYGYTF.

The chain uses TRBV27 and TRBJ1-4; D perhaps matches TRBD1 (6 bases). Between the trimmed V and J ends, which lost 1 base and 0 bases, there was a span of 18 bases. The germline V gene has CDR1 MNHEY and CDR2 SMNVEV (reference sequence). The CDR3 is made up of 19 amino acids. CDR3 sequence reads: CASSLCGGLKYATNEKLFF. In nucleotides, the CDR3 is TGTGCCAGCAGTTTATGCGGGGGGCTCAAGTACGCAACTAATGAAAAACTGTTTTTT.

The rearrangement joins TRBV9 to TRBJ2-5, with 7 bases fitting TRBD1. CDR1 and CDR2 from the germline V gene are SGDLS and YYNGEE. J lost 3 bases, V lost 0 bases, and 2 bases had no gene match. The CDR3 has 14 amino acids. In nucleotides, the CDR3 is TGTGCCAGCAGCGTAGGGACAGGAAAAGAGACCCAGTACTTC. This codes for CASSVGTGKETQYF.

This rearrangement joins TRBV13 to TRBJ2-2; 8 positions match TRBD2. Trimming at V came to 5 bases and at J to 0 bases, leaving 5 bases not matched to a gene. The CDR3 covers 16 residues. Germline V lookup: CDR1 PRHDT, CDR2 FYEKMQ (reference sequence). The CDR3, as DNA: TGTGCCAGCAGCCGTGGACTAGCTTCGAACACCGGGGAGCTGTTTTTT. The encoded protein is CASSRGLASNTGELFF.

The gene calls are TRBV7-9 and TRBJ1-6; a weak D match, TRBD1 (5 bases). The V end lost 0 bases, the J end lost 1 base, and 7 bases lay between the germline ends. The CDR3 totals 16 residues. Germline values: CDR1 SEHNR, CDR2 FQNEAQ (reference sequence). In DNA form, the CDR3 reads TGTGCCAGCAGCTTAGCACCAGGGTCCTATAATTCACCCCTCCACTTT. This encodes CASSLAPGSYNSPLHF.

The V and J genes are TRBV7-8 and TRBJ2-7; no definite D call. The CDR3 is 16 residues long. The V end was cut by 0 bases, the J end by 3 bases, with 15 bases between. Germline V gene sequence: CDR1 SGHVS, CDR2 FQNEAQ. This CDR3 is CASSLASFSSSYEQYF. CDR3 DNA sequence: TGTGCCAGCAGCTTAGCTAGTTTTAGTAGCAGCTACGAGCAGTACTTC.

J is TRBJ1-1 and V is TRBV2; weak D call: TRBD1 (6 bases). V gave up 7 bases and J gave up 1 base, with 13 bases separating them. This CDR3 comprises 14 residues. In germline, CDR1 is SNHLY, CDR2 FYNNEI. CDR3 DNA: TGTGCCAGCACCCTACAGGGTTGGAACACTGAAGCTTTCTTT. Translating it yields CASTLQGWNTEAFF.

V usage is TRBV28 and J usage is TRBJ1-2, with a tentative D call TRBD1 (5 bases). V was trimmed by 1 base and J by 4 bases, leaving 16 bases between them. This CDR3 spans 16 amino acids. CDR1 and CDR2 (germline): MDHEN, SYDVKM. For the CDR3, the DNA is TGTGCCAGCAGTTTATTGGCGGGACGGACCCCCTATGGCTACACCTTC. Amino acids: CASSLLAGRTPYGYTF.

This chain links TRBV28 with TRBJ2-5; no reliable D call. The CDR3 covers 13 residues. V was cut by 9 bases and J by 1 base, with 12 bases left in between. Germline V gene lookup returns CDR1 MDHEN and CDR2 SYDVKM. The CDR3, as DNA: TGTGCCAGTAGCCCGGCCGGCCAAGAGACCCAGTACTTC. Residues: CASSPAGQETQYF.

In this sample, this clone turned up once. The chain employs TRBV19 and TRBJ2-7, with D possibly matching TRBD2 (5 bases). Germline assignment: CDR1 LNHDA and CDR2 SQIVND (reference sequence). V was pared by 2 bases and J by 2 bases, with 10 bases between. The CDR3 is made up of 14 amino acids. The CDR3 bases are TGTGCCAGTAGTATATCCGGGGTACCCTACGAGCAGTACTTC. Encoded protein: CASSISGVPYEQYF.

This clone was seen once. The chain combines TRBV9 with TRBJ2-1, with 10 bases that match TRBD1. CDR1 is SGDLS and CDR2 is YYNGEE in the germline V gene. CDR3 size: 16 residues. V was clipped by 0 bases and J by 7 bases; unmatched bases: 7. CDR3 protein: CASSVVWDRGMNEQFF. The CDR3 DNA follows: TGTGCCAGCAGCGTAGTATGGGACAGGGGAATGAATGAGCAGTTCTTC.

The rearrangement links TRBV6-5 to TRBJ1-1, with D tentatively TRBD1 (5 bases). Between the trimmed V and J ends, which lost 2 bases and 0 bases, there was a span of 10 bases. This CDR3 has 15 amino acids. Germline CDR1 is MNHEY and CDR2 is SVGAGI. CDR3 sequence: CASSYAFRVNTEAFF. CDR3 bases: TGTGCCAGCAGTTACGCGTTCAGGGTGAACACTGAAGCTTTCTTT.